This T cell receptor (beta chain) derives from a study of blood T cell repertoires in COVID-19. CDR1 is KGHDR, CDR2 SFDVKD, per germline. Trimming removed 3 bases from V and 3 bases from J, with 10 bases in between. The CDR3 is 15 amino acids. Those who participated ranged in age from about 18 to 95 years and resided in about 24 US areas. Assignment of participants to cohorts was predicated upon participant-reported clinical history. Per the original data handling: Quantification of nucleated cells was approximated via reference gene primer amplification. Using immunoSEQ multiplex PCR, the repertoire was profiled, and TCRdb retains in-frame clones only, with some absent. V and J calls plus clone size are reproduced from that table; the DNA served to infer D and trimming. This sample has 300,000 to 400,000 clones; 75% to 90% occur once, and the top ten carry 1.5% to 2%.

V gene TRBV24-1 combines with J gene TRBJ2-2; D is undetermined. This receptor was taken from a woman in her 30s who had been exposed to COVID-19. Sequenced sample: PBMCs or T cells enriched from blood (not recorded which). This CDR3 reads CATSDQYTHTGELFF. The CDR3, as DNA: TGTGCCACCAGTGATCAGTACACCCACACCGGGGAGCTGTTTTTT.